This TCR beta chain was documented in a study of identical twins. Notes on this clonotype: What it binds is unknown.

In germline, CDR1 is MDHEN, CDR2 SYDVKM. The CDR3 contains 15 residues. The ends were cut back, 6 bases at V and 5 bases at J, with 17 bases in the middle. TCRdb re-called the 5' RACE reads through MiXCR, storing one row per CDR3 protein. The table includes roughly 250,000 distinct CDR3 sequences, 7.5% detected once. Everyone who gave samples was a healthy Caucasian. Study results and caveats: Zero-insertion results could be subject to partial confounding by invariant MAIT and iNKT cells. High-abundance cord blood beta clonotypes had fewer insertions; memory repertoires showed none.

Separately, the same data were catalogued under a study of yellow fever vaccine responses in identical twins.

Sequencing was carried out using CD8+ T cells sorted from blood. The chain joins TRBV28 to TRBJ1-5; tentative D call: TRBD1 (6 bases). The TCR was taken from a woman aged 18-29 years in good health. This CDR3 is CASRTGTTLDQPQHF. CDR3 DNA sequence: TGTGCCAGCAGAACCGGGACAACTTTAGATCAGCCCCAGCATTTT.